This record looks at one T cell receptor beta chain sequence and its context. Its recognized antigen is unknown. It has no much larger one-base neighbor in the sample; base qualities were not kept. The sample belongs to a study of blood T cell repertoires in COVID-19 (dated by TCRdb to 2018 to 2021). At the level of the whole study: Samples from collaborators originated in the United States, Italy and Spain and spanned both the acute and convalescent phases of COVID-19. The prospective study material was composed of cDNA or gDNA derived from T cells, B-cell-depleted T cells, or PBMCs. Deeply sampled blood TCRbeta repertoires from subjects exposed to, actively infected with, or recovered from COVID-19 were included in the dataset. A freely available public database, intended as a resource for researchers studying the immune response to SARS-CoV-2, is where the repertoires were released. Samples were obtained from the ongoing ImmuneRACE study (first 160 participants) and from 950 to 1,500 subjects provided by 6 global collaborators. The sample metadata nearly always contained a de-identified subject ID, COVID-19 status, age in years and sex. Where available, HLA class I and class II types were obtained from metadata supplied by the sample provider rather than from assay-based typing. Study-wide findings and limitations: The amount of clinical and demographic metadata varied by source and participant and was provided uncurated.

Samples from volunteer blood donors who had recovered from COVID-19 were contributed by a second Seattle source. Collaborating institutions collected whole blood in K2EDTA tubes following their own protocols. For TCRbeta analysis, collaborators shipped samples as frozen whole blood, isolated PBMCs, or DNA extracted from either of those sample types. TCRbeta CDR3 regions were amplified from genomic DNA by means of the immunoSEQ Assay, a bias-controlled multiplex PCR. Under the source paper's analysis protocol: Within the assay, amplification of reference gene primers was used to estimate how many nucleated cells each sample contained. To quantify the absolute abundance of each unique TCRbeta CDR3 rearrangement, sequence reads were collapsed and filtered. Productive Simpson clonality was computed per sample as the square root of Simpson's diversity index over productive rearrangements. The clones in this table, taken by TCRdb from immuneACCESS, are in-frame only. Not every clone is retained; where verified, under half of the shortfall comes from an unresolved V gene, and the cause of the rest is unknown. V and J calls and clone size follow that table, whereas D and trimming were derived from the DNA. The sample table shows over 150,000 clones, and 80% to 90% are seen once. The ten top clones hold approximately 2% of the sample.

CDR1 LNHDA and CDR2 SQIVND were looked up in the germline V gene (reference sequence). Including cysteine and phenylalanine, the CDR3 has 14 amino acids. The sequence is cut down to CDR3 DNA, 42 bases in frame from base 1. The germline V end is reduced by 6 bases and the J end by 8 bases; junction bases left unmatched: 6. The sequence derives from a man aged 18 to 29 who had recovered from COVID-19. The sample taken for sequencing was peripheral blood. Recombination linked TRBV19 to TRBJ2-2; 10 junctional bases match TRBD1. CDR3 sequence: CASRPGQGLGELFF. In nucleotides, the sequence is TGTGCCAGTAGGCCGGGACAGGGGTTGGGGGAGCTGTTTTTT.